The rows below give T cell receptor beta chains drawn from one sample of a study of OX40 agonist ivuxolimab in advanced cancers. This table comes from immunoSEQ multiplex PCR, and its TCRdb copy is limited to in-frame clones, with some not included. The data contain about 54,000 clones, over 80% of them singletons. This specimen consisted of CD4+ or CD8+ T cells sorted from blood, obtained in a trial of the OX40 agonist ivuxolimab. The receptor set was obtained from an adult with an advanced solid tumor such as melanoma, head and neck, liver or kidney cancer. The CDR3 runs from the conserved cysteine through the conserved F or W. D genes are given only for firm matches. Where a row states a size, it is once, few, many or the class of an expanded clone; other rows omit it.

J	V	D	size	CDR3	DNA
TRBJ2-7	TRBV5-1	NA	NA	CASSKTAPVGEQYF	TGCGCCAGCAGCAAGACGGCGCCCGTCGGCGAGCAGTACTTC
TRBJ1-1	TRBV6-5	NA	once	CASSYYKNTEAFF	TGTGCCAGCAGTTACTATAAGAACACTGAAGCTTTCTTT
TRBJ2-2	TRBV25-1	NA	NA	CASSHYSGGRGNTGELFF	TGTGCCAGCAGTCACTACAGCGGTGGCAGGGGGAACACCGGGGAGCTGTTTTTT
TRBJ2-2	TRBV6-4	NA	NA	CASTSGSGTGELFF	TGTGCCAGCACGTCCGGCTCGGGGACCGGGGAGCTGTTTTTT
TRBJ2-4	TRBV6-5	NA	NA	CASSSPGAGTKNIQYF	TGTGCCAGCAGTTCCCCGGGAGCTGGGACCAAAAACATTCAGTACTTC
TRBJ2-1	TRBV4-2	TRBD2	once	CASSQVGGRAGVNEQFF	TGTGCCAGCAGCCAAGTTGGCGGGAGAGCGGGGGTCAATGAGCAGTTCTTC
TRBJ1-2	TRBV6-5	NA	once	CASTRDAVDGYTF	TGTGCCAGCACCCGGGACGCCGTCGATGGCTACACCTTC
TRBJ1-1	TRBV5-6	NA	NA	CASSPQGQRLNTEAFF	TGTGCCAGCAGCCCCCAAGGACAGCGTCTGAACACTGAAGCTTTCTTT
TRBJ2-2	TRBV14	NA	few	CASSQANTGELFF	TGTGCCAGCAGCCAAGCGAACACCGGGGAGCTGTTTTTT
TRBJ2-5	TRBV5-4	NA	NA	CASSPAGTPETQYF	TGTGCCAGCAGCCCAGCCGGGACTCCAGAGACCCAGTACTTC
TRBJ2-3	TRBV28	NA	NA	CASFPGNTDTQYF	TGTGCCAGCTTTCCAGGCAACACAGATACGCAGTATTTT
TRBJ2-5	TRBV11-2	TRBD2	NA	CASSLWGLAGGGETQYF	TGTGCCAGCAGCTTATGGGGACTAGCGGGAGGGGGAGAGACCCAGTACTTC
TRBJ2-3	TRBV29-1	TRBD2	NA	CSVPTTSGSTDTQYF	TGCAGCGTTCCTACTACTAGCGGCAGCACAGATACGCAGTATTTT
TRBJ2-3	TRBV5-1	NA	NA	CASRPWDLADTQYF	TGCGCCAGCAGACCCTGGGACCTTGCAGATACGCAGTATTTT
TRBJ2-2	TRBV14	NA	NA	CASSQQGTGELFF	TGTGCCAGCAGCCAACAGGGTACCGGGGAGCTGTTTTTT
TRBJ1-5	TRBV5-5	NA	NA	CQRGCQPQHF	TGTCAGCGGGGGTGTCAGCCCCAGCATTTT
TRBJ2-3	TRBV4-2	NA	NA	CASSQGGQGDTQYF	TGTGCCAGCAGCCAAGGAGGGCAGGGCGATACGCAGTATTTT
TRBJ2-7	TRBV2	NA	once	CASSVLGEQYF	TGTGCCAGCAGTGTTCTGGGGGAGCAGTACTTC
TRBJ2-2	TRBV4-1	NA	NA	CASSQLVGAGELFF	TGCGCCAGCAGCCAACTAGTTGGGGCCGGGGAGCTGTTTTTT
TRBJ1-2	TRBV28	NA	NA	CASMADGSGYTF	TGTGCCAGCATGGCCGACGGGTCTGGCTACACCTTC
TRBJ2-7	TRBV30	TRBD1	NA	CAWKTGQGGYEQYF	TGTGCCTGGAAGACGGGACAGGGAGGCTACGAGCAGTACTTC
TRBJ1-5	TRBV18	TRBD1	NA	CASSPRGTANQPQHF	TGTGCCAGCTCACCACGCGGGACAGCGAATCAGCCCCAGCATTTT
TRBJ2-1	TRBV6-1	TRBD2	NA	CASSPSGSRNNEQFF	TGTGCCAGCAGCCCTAGCGGGAGTAGGAACAATGAGCAGTTCTTC
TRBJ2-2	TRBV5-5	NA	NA	CASSLSVQEFF	TGTGCCAGCAGCTTAAGTGTGCAAGAGTTTTTT
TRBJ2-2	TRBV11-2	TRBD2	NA	CASSLDNSGSTGELFF	TGTGCCAGCAGCTTAGATAATAGCGGGTCGACCGGGGAGCTGTTTTTT
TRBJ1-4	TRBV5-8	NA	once	CASSSGATNEKLFF	TGTGCCAGCAGCTCGGGGGCAACTAATGAAAAACTGTTTTTT
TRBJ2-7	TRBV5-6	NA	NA	CASSPLEANYEQYF	TGTGCCAGCAGCCCACTAGAAGCGAACTACGAGCAGTACTTC
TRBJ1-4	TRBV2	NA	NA	CASRRGGSPNEKLFF	TGTGCCAGCAGAAGAGGGGGGAGTCCTAATGAAAAACTGTTTTTT
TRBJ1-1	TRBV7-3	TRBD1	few	CASSRTGVTEAFF	TGTGCCAGCAGTCGGACAGGGGTTACTGAAGCTTTCTTT